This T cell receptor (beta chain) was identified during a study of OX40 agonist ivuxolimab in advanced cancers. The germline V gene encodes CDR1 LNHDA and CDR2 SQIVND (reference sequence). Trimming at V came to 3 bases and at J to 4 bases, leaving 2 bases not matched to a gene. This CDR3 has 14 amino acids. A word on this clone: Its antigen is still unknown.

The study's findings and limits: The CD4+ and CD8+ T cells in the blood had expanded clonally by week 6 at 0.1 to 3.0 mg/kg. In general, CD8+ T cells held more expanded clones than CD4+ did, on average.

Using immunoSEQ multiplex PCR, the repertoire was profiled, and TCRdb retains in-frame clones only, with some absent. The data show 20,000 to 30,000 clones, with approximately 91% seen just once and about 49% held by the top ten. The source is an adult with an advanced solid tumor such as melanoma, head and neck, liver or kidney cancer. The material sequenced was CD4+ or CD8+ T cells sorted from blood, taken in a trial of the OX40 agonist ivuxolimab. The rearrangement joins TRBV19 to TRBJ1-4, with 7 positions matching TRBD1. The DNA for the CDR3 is TGTGCCAGTAGTATCAGGGGGTATAATGAAAAACTGTTTTTT. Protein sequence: CASSIRGYNEKLFF. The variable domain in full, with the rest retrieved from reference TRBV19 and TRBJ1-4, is DGGITQSPKYLFRKEGQNVTLSCEQNLNHDAMYWYRQDPGQGLRLIYYSQIVNDFQKGDIAEGYSVSREKKESFPLTVTSAQKNPTAFYLCASSIRGYNEKLFFGSGTQLSVL.